This T cell receptor beta chain was observed in a study of regulatory T cells in long-lasting Graves disease. At the level of the study: Antithyroid drug use was under 3 months in newly diagnosed Graves' patients.

CDR1 and CDR2 (germline): DFQATT, SNEGSKA (reference sequence). The CDR3 totals 13 residues. General study findings and limits: TCR diversity was lower in persistent than newly diagnosed Graves' disease.

Time point reported: newly diagnosed GD, antithyroid drugs for less than 3 months. Isolated PBMC RNA provided the starting material for the TCR library. This clonotype has ten or more counts. Its antigen remains unidentified. Construction of TCR beta libraries relied on iRepertoire HTBI primers and on Arm-PCR targeting CDR3 regions. Each CDR3 protein is one row after TCRdb ran MiXCR on the multiplex PCR reads. The sample lists approximately 400,000 distinct CDR3 sequences, around 16% occurring once. This chain links TRBV20-1 with TRBJ1-1; TRBD1 is a possible D gene (6 bases). This sequence was found in a female donor with Graves disease. Source: peripheral blood mononuclear cells (PBMCs), taken at new diagnosis, from a patient treated with antithyroid drugs. The CDR3, as DNA: TGCAGCCCGGGGGAGGGGGGGCCTACTGAAGCTTTCTTT. Translating gives CSPGEGGPTEAFF.